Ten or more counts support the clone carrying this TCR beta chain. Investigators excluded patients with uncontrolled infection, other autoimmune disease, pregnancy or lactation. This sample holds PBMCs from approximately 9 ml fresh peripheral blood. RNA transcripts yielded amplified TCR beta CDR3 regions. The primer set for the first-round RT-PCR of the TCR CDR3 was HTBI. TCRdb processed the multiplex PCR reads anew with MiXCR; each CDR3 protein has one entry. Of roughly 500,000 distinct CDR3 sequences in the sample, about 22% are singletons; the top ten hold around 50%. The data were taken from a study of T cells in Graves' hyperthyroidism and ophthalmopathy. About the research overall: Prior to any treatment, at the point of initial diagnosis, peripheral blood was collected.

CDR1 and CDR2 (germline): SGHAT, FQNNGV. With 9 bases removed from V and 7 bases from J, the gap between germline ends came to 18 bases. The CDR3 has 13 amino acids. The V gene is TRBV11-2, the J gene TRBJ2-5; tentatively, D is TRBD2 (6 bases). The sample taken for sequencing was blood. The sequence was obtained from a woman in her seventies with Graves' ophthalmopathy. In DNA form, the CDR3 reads TGTGCCAGTCGGAAGGACTATCTTGGGACCCAGTACTTC. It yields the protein CASRKDYLGTQYF.